This entry features one TCR beta chain sequence. No antigen is known for it. Base qualities are not provided; no much larger clone lies one nucleotide away. TCRbeta CDR3 sequencing was performed on sorted unstimulated T cells and on proliferating T cells recovered from mixed lymphocyte reactions. Fresh whole blood from approximately 9 HLA-typed healthy donors was used to isolate PBMCs. Unstimulated CD4+ regulatory T cells were FACS-sorted to map the origin of alloreactive clones. This sample stems from a study of siplizumab effects on memory and regulatory T cells (dated by TCRdb to between 2018 and 2020). Turning to the overall study: The study examined how the anti-CD2 antibody siplizumab affects alloreactive T-cell subsets in allogeneic mixed lymphocyte reactions built from human PBMCs.

Library preparation was by the immunoSEQ multiplex PCR assay. Each sample had 90,000 to 100,000 TCR templates assayed by the deep sequencing platform. Genomic DNA extracted from sorted T cells was used for TCRbeta CDR3 sequencing. For the original study's pipeline: Clonal analysis of TCRbeta CDR3 data was done in the R programming language. Unstimulated samples were compared with post-reaction CFSE-low samples to define alloreactive CD4+ and CD8+ clones. By matching sequences to the repertoires of sorted unstimulated Treg and non-Treg cells, each alloreactive CD4+ clone was assigned a regulatory or non-regulatory origin. TCRdb mirrors the immuneACCESS table, restricted to in-frame sequences. Some clones are absent from its copies; in checked studies, under half trace to an unresolved V gene, and the reason for the others is unknown. V, J and clone size derive from that table, while D and trimming were established from the DNA sequence. Across this sample there are about 100,000 clones, with around 94% seen only once. The ten biggest clones cover roughly 0.62% of the sample.

General study outcomes and caveats: Among mappable alloreactive CD4+ clones, the Treg-derived fraction averaged around 63% with siplizumab versus about 27% in control reactions. The cumulative frequency of alloreactive sequences traceable to unstimulated CD4+ memory T cells was significantly reduced by siplizumab. Because sequences below about 10^-5 frequency were poorly captured, only a minor fraction of alloreactive clones could be mapped to unstimulated subsets. For roughly 80-97% of proliferating CD4+ or CD8+ clones, no naive or memory phenotype could be assigned. Whether proliferating Tregs from siplizumab cultures actually had suppressive function was not functionally confirmed. Greater diversity appeared to be present in unstimulated naive T cells than in memory T cells, and a substantial contribution to the alloresponse seemed to be made by naive cells.

From its cysteine to its phenylalanine, the CDR3 spans 14 amino acids. Just the 42-base CDR3 DNA is kept, in frame starting at base 1. The junction shows trimming of 2 bases on V and 3 bases on J, plus 12 bases between the germline ends. Based on the germline V gene, the CDR1 and CDR2 sequences are SGHRS and YFSETQ. The chain couples TRBV5-1 to TRBJ2-7; the D gene could be TRBD1 or TRBD2, each one agreeing over 5 bases. Sequenced input: Tregs sorted from blood. This clonotype originated in a human donor in good health. The CDR3 loop reads CASSFPGTGYEQYF. In nucleotide form, the sequence is TGCGCCAGCAGCTTCCCAGGGACCGGCTACGAGCAGTACTTC.